This T cell receptor (beta chain) was identified in a study of blood T cell repertoires in COVID-19. For the study at large: Sources were T cells, B-cell-depleted T cells, or PBMCs; the material itself was cDNA or gDNA.

Losses at the gene ends were 4 bases for V and 5 bases for J; bases not matched to a gene: 4. The CDR3 runs 15 residues. Germline V gene sequence: CDR1 SNHLY, CDR2 FYNNEI. Original processing notes: Counts of nucleated cells, estimated from reference gene primer amplification, were obtained. Clones were sequenced by immunoSEQ multiplex PCR, and TCRdb holds only the in-frame ones, with some missing. V and J calls and clone size are given by that table; D and trimming were obtained from the DNA. Among nearly 200,000 clones listed, about 80% were seen once. The clonotype comes from a human donor with acute or convalescent COVID-19. The donor label of this sample is uncertain. V is TRBV2 and J is TRBJ2-1; TRBD2 matches 11 bases. The sample was peripheral blood. The CDR3 DNA sequence: TGTGCCAGCAGTGGGGAACTAGCGGGGGACAATGAGCAGTTCTTC. This translates into CASSGELAGDNEQFF.